This T cell receptor beta chain emerged from a study of response to subunit inactivated influenza vaccine. This CDR3 is 16 amino acids long. Trimming pared 1 base from V and 5 bases from J, leaving 16 bases between. Germline V gene lookup returns CDR1 SEHNR and CDR2 FQNEAQ (reference sequence). TCRdb ran MiXCR on the RT-PCR reads and lists one entry per CDR3 protein. The table includes some 180,000 distinct CDR3 sequences, nearly 9.5% detected once. This clonotype was counted a few times. The source of this sequence is a man aged 45-65 years who received an inactivated influenza vaccine. The J gene is TRBJ2-3, the V gene TRBV7-9; the D gene is possibly TRBD2 (5 bases). This specimen was non-naive T cells sorted from PBMCs, taken on the day of vaccination. In DNA form, the CDR3 reads TGTGCCAGCAGCTTAGACTCTCGGGATGTTGGAGATACGCAGTATTTT. Protein sequence: CASSLDSRDVGDTQYF.